The 5 T cell receptor beta chains presented below share a single source sample, sequenced in a study of post-analysis software for immune sequencing data. The study, taken as a whole, reports: Controls had lower frequencies than patients of about five TRBV segments, which included TRBV5-6, TRBV5-1 and TRBV20-1.

Antigen specificity for these receptors is unknown. cDNA libraries of TCR beta carried unique molecular identifiers. TCRdb re-analysed the PCR reads in MiXCR, keeping a single row per CDR3 protein. The sample lists hundreds of thousands of distinct CDR3 sequences; around 27% were seen once. Material: blood. These receptor sequences come from a girl aged 5 to 17 with multiple sclerosis.

This clonotype came up many times. The chain uses TRBV5-1 and TRBJ2-3, with TRBD2 identical over 8 bases. Germline values: CDR1 SGHRS, CDR2 YFSETQ. This CDR3 spans 16 amino acids. J gave up 2 bases and V 0 bases, and 5 bases lay outside the gene matches. This CDR3 reads CASSLDAGGNTDTQYF. The CDR3 coding sequence is TGCGCCAGCAGCTTGGATGCGGGGGGAAACACAGATACGCAGTATTTT. Using reference TRBV5-1 and TRBJ2-3 for the parts outside the CDR3, the full variable domain is KAGVTQTPRYLIKTRGQQVTLSCSPISGHRSVSWYQQTPGQGLQFLFEYFSETQRNKGNFPGRFSGRQFSNSRSEMNVSTLELGDSALYLCASSLDAGGNTDTQYFGPGTRLTVL.

This clonotype was counted between two and nine times. The V and J genes are TRBV6-6 and TRBJ2-1; the match to TRBD2 covers 9 bases. CDR3 size: 15 residues. The V gene's germline CDR1 is MNHNY and CDR2 SVGAGI (reference sequence). J was trimmed by 4 bases and V by 6 bases; bases with no gene match: 7. CDR3 region: CASSNRLAEYNEQFF. The DNA of the CDR3 is TGTGCCAGCAGCAATCGACTAGCGGAGTACAATGAGCAGTTCTTC.

The V and J genes are TRBV9 and TRBJ2-5, with D perhaps given as TRBD1 or TRBD2 (5 bases each). V lost 0 bases and J lost 7, with 16 bases in between. This CDR3 has 15 amino acids. Germline CDR1 reads SGDLS; CDR2 reads YYNGEE. Here the CDR3 reads CASSVASGQGGTQYF. The CDR3 region has the DNA TGTGCCAGCAGCGTAGCGTCGGGGCAGGGCGGGACCCAGTACTTC.

The chain employs TRBV3-1 and TRBJ2-1; D remains ambiguous. The CDR3 is made up of 12 amino acids. With 2 bases removed from V and 9 bases from J, the gap between germline ends came to 8 bases. The germline V gene encodes CDR1 LGHDT and CDR2 YNNKEL (reference sequence). CDR3 coding DNA: TGTGCCAGCAGCCAAAACCCGGGTGAGCAGTTCTTC. It specifies CASSQNPGEQFF.

The CDR3 coding sequence is TGTGCCAGCAGCCAGCCAAGGGTGGGGCCCCGAGGGGAGACCCAGTACTTC. Amino acid sequence: CASSQPRVGPRGETQYF. V is TRBV14 and J is TRBJ2-5; D assignment may be TRBD1 or TRBD2 (5 bases each). Germline V gives CDR1 SGHDN, CDR2 FVKESK. V was clipped by 3 bases and J by 5 bases, with 22 bases between them. This CDR3 region has 17 residues.